Sequencing of this T cell receptor (beta chain) was carried out in a study of cytomegalovirus exposure and HLA in healthy donors. The table lists this clone with a few counts. Other DNA sequences of this sample code for an identical CDR3. PCR amplification relied on 60 Vbeta primers (plus 13 Jbeta primers). Produced via immunoSEQ multiplex PCR; TCRdb's table is partial and in-frame only. Found here are 120,000 or so clones, approximately 75% of them singletons; the top ten hold more than 3%. CDR1 is MDHEN, CDR2 SYDVKM, per germline. V was pared by 4 bases and J by 5 bases, with 7 bases of the junction left unmatched. This CDR3 is 15 amino acids long.

The rearrangement uses TRBV28 and TRBJ1-2; 10 bases fit TRBD1. The source of this sequence is a man younger than 45 in good health and CMV-seronegative. Sequencing input: PBMCs. CDR3 nucleotide sequence: TGTGCCAGCAGTTATCGGACAGGGGGGAGATATGGCTACACCTTC. Translation: CASSYRTGGRYGYTF.